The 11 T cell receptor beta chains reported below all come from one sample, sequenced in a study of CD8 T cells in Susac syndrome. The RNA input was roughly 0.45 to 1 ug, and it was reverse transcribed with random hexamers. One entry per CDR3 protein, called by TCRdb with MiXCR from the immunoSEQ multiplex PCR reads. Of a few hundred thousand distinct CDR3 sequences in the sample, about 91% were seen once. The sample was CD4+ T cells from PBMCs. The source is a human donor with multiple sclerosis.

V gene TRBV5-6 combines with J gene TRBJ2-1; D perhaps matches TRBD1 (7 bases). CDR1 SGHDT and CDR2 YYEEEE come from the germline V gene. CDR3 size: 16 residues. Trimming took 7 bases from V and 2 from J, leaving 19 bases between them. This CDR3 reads CASSSAGGRAYNEQFF. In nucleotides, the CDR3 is TGTGCCAGCTCTTCGGCAGGGGGGCGCGCCTACAATGAGCAGTTCTTC.

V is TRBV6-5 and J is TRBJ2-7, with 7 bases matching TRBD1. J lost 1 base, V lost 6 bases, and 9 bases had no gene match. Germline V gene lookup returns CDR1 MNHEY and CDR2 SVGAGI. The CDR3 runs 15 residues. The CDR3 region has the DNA TGTGCCAGCAGCCGTCAGGGACAGACATCCTACGAGCAGTACTTC. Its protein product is CASSRQGQTSYEQYF.

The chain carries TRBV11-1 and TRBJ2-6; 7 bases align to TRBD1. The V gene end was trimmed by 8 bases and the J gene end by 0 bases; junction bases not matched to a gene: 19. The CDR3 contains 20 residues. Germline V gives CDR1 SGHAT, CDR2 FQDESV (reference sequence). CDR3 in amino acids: CASGQLGRQGVPSGANVLTF. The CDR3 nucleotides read TGTGCCAGCGGACAGCTGGGGCGGCAGGGGGTACCCTCTGGGGCCAACGTCCTGACTTTC. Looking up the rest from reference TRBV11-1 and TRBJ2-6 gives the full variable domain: EAEVAQSPRYKITEKSQAVAFWCDPISGHATLYWYRQILGQGPELLVQFQDESVVDDSQLPKDRFSAERLKGVDSTLKIQPAELGDSAMYLCASGQLGRQGVPSGANVLTFGAGSRLTVL.

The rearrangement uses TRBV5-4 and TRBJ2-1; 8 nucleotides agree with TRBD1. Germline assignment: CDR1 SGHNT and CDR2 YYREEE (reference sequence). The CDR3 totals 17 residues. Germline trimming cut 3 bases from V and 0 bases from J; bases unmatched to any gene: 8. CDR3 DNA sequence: TGTGCCAGCAGCTCAGACAGGGGTCAGGTCTCCTACAATGAGCAGTTCTTC. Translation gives CASSSDRGQVSYNEQFF.

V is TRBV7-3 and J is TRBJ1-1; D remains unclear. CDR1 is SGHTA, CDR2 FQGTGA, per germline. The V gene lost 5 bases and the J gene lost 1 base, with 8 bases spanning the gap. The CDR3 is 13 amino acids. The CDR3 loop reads CASSVGPNTEAFF. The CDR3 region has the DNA TGTGCCAGCAGCGTAGGACCGAACACTGAAGCTTTCTTT.

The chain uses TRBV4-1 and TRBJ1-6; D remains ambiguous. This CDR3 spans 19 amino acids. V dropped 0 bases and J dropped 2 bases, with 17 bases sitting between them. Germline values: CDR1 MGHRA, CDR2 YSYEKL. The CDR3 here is CASSQERSAGITYNSPLHF. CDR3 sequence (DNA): TGCGCCAGCAGCCAAGAACGATCTGCGGGGATCACCTATAATTCACCCCTCCACTTT.

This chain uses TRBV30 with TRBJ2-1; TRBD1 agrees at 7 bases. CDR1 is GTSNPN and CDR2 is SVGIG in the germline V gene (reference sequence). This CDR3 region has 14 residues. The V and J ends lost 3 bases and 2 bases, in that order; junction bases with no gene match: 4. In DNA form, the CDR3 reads TGTGCCTGGAGAGGGACAGCAACCTACAATGAGCAGTTCTTC. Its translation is CAWRGTATYNEQFF.

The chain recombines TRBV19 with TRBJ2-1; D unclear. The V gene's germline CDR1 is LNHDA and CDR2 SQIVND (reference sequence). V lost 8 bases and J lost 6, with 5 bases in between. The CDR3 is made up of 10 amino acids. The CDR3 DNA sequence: TGTGCCAGTGGTTCCAATGAGCAGTTCTTC. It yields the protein CASGSNEQFF.

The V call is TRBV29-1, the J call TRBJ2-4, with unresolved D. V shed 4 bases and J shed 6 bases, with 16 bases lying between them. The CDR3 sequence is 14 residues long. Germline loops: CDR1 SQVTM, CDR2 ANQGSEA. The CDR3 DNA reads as TGCAGCGTTGTCCCCGACGGAACAACAAACATTCAGTACTTC. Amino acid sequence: CSVVPDGTTNIQYF.

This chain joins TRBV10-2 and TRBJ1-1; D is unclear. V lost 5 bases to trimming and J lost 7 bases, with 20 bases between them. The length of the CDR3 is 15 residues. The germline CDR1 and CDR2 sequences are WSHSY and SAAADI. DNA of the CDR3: TGCGCCAGCAGTTCTCTCGAAGTAGAGGATGGTGAAGCTTTCTTT. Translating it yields CASSSLEVEDGEAFF.

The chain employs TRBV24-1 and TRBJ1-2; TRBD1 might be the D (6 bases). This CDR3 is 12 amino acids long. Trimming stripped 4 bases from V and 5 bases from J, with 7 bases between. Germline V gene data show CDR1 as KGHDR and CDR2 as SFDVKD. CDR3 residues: CATSDTGYGYTF. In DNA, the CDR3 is TGTGCCACCAGTGACACAGGGTATGGCTACACCTTC.